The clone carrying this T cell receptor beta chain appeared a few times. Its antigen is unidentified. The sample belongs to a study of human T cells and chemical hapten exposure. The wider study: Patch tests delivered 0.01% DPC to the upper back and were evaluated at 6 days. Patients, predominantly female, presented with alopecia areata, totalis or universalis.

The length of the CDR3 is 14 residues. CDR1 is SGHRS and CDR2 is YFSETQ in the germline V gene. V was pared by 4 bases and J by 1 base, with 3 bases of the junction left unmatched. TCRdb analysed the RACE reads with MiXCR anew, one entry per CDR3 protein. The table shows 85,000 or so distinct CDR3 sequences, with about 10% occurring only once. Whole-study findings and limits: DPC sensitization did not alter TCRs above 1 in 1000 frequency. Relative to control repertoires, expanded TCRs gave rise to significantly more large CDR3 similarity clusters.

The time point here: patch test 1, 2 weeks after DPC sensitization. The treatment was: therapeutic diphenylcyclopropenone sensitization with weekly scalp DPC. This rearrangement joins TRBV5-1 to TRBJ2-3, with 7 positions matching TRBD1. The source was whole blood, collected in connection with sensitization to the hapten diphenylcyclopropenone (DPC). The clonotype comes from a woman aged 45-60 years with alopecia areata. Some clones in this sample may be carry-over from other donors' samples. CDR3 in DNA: TGCGCCAGCAGCCCTGGGACAGGCACAGATACGCAGTATTTT. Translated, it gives CASSPGTGTDTQYF.